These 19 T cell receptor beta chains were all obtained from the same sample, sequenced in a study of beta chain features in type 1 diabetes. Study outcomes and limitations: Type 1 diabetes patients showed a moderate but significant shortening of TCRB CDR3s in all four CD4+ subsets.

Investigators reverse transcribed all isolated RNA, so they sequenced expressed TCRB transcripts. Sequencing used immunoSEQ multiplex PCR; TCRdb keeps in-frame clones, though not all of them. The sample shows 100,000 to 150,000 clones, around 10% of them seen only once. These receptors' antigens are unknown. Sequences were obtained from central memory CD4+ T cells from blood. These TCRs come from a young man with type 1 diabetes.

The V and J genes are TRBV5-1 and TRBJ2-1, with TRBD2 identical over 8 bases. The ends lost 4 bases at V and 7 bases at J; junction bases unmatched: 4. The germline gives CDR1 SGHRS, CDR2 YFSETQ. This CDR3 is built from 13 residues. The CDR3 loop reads CASSPGGPNEQFF. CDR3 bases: TGCGCCAGCAGCCCGGGGGGGCCAAATGAGCAGTTCTTC.

CDR3 in amino acids: CSVDPGQGGYTF. In DNA, the CDR3 is TGCAGCGTTGACCCCGGACAGGGGGGCTACACCTTC. This chain uses TRBV29-1 with TRBJ1-2, with 9 bases aligning to TRBD1. The V gene end was trimmed by 3 bases and the J gene end by 8 bases; junction bases not matched to a gene: 4. The length of the CDR3 is 12 residues. Germline CDR1 is SQVTM and CDR2 is ANQGSEA.

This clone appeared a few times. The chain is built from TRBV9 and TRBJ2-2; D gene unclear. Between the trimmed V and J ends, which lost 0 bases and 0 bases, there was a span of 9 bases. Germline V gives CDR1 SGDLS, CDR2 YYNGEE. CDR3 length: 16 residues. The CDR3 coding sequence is TGTGCCAGCAGCGTAGCTAGTTGGGCGAACACCGGGGAGCTGTTTTTT. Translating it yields CASSVASWANTGELFF.

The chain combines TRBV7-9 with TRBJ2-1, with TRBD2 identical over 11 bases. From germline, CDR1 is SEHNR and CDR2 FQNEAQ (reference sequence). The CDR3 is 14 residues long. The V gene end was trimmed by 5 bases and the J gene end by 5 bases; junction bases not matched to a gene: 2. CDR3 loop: CASSPTSGDNEQFF. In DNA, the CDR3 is TGTGCCAGCAGCCCGACTAGCGGGGACAATGAGCAGTTCTTC.

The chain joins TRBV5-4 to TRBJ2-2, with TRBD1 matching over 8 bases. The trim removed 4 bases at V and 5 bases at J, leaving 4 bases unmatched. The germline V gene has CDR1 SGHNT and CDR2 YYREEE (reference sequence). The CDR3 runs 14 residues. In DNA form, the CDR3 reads TGTGCCAGCAGCCCGGGACAGGCAACCGGGGAGCTGTTTTTT. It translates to CASSPGQATGELFF.

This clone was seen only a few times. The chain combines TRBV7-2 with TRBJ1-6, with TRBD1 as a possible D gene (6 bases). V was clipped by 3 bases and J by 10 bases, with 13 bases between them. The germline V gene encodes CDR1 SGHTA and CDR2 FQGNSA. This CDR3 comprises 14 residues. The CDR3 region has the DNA TGTGCCAGCAGCTTTGACAGGCAGTACTCACCCCTCCACTTT. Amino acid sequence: CASSFDRQYSPLHF.

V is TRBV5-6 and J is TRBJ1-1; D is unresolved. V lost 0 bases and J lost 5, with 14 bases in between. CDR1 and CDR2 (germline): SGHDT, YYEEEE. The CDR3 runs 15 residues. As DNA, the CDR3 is TGTGCCAGCAGCTTGGTGGGCAGGAGGGAAACTGAAGCTTTCTTT. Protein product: CASSLVGRRETEAFF. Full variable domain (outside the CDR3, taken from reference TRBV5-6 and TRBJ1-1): DAGVTQSPTHLIKTRGQQVTLRCSPKSGHDTVSWYQQALGQGPQFIFQYYEEEERQRGNFPDRFSGHQFPNYSSELNVNALLLGDSALYLCASSLVGRRETEAFFGQGTRLTVV.

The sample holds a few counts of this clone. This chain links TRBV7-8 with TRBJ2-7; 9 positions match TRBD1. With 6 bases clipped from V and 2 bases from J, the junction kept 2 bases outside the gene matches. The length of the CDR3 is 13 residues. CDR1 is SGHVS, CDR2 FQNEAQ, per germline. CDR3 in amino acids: CASRTGGTYEQYF. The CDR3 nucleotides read TGTGCCAGCAGAACAGGGGGCACCTACGAGCAGTACTTC.

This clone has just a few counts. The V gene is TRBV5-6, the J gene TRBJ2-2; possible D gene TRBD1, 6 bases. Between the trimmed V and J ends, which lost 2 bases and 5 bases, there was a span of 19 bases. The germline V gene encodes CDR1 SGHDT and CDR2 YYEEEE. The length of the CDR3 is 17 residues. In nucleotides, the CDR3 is TGTGCCAGCAGCTTTGGACAGCCCGAGTTGGAGACCGGGGAGCTGTTTTTT. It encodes CASSFGQPELETGELFF.

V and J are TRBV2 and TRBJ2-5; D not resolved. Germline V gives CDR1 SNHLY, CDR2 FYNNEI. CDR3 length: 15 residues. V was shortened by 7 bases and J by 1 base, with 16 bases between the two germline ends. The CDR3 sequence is CASKLEQNRQETQYF. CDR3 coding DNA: TGTGCCAGCAAGTTGGAGCAGAATCGCCAAGAGACCCAGTACTTC.

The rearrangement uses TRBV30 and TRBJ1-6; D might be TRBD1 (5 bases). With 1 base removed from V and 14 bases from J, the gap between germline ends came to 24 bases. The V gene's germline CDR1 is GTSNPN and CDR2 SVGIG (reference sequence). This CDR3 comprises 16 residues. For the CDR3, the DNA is TGTGCCTGGAGTGGAAAAAGCGTGGGGCATTTTTCGTCCCTCCACTTT. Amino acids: CAWSGKSVGHFSSLHF. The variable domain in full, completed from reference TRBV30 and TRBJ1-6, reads SQTIHQWPATLVQPVGSPLSLECTVEGTSNPNLYWYRQAAGRGLQLLFYSVGIGQISSEVPQNLSASRPQDRQFILSSKKLLLSDSGFYLCAWSGKSVGHFSSLHFGNGTRLTVT.

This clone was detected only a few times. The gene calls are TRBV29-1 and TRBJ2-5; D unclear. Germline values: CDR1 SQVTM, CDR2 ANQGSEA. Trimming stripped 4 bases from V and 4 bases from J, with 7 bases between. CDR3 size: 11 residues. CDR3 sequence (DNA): TGCAGCGTTGTGCGCTTAGAGACCCAGTACTTC. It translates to CSVVRLETQYF.

The CDR3 spells CASSLAPGGHNEQFF. The DNA of the CDR3 is TGTGCCAGCAGCTTAGCCCCGGGGGGGCACAATGAGCAGTTCTTC. The chain combines TRBV7-2 with TRBJ2-1; 8 bases agree with TRBD2. V shed 0 bases and J 5 bases; nucleotides not matched to a gene: 3. Germline V gene lookup returns CDR1 SGHTA and CDR2 FQGNSA. This CDR3 has 15 amino acids.

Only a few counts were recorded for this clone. The CDR3 sequence is CASSSDRGNSPLHF. The CDR3 DNA reads TGTGCCAGCAGCTCCGACAGGGGGAATTCACCCCTCCACTTT. V and J are TRBV5-4 and TRBJ1-6, with 9 bases that match TRBD1. From germline, CDR1 is SGHNT and CDR2 YYREEE (reference sequence). The CDR3 is 14 amino acids. V was clipped by 3 bases and J by 7 bases; unmatched bases: 2.

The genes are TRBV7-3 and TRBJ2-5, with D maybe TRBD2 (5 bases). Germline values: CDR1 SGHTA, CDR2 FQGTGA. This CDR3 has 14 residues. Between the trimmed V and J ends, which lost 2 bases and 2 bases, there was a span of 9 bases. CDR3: CASSLGTRQETQYF. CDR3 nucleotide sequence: TGTGCCAGCAGCTTAGGCACTAGACAAGAGACCCAGTACTTC.

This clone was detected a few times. Here the CDR3 reads CASSRGAGAEETQYF. CDR3 in DNA: TGTGCCAGCAGCCGAGGAGCGGGGGCGGAGGAGACCCAGTACTTC. The chain is built from TRBV5-4 and TRBJ2-5, with 8 bases aligning to TRBD2. This CDR3 has 15 residues. The germline CDR1 and CDR2 sequences are SGHNT and YYREEE (reference sequence). J was trimmed by 5 bases and V by 4 bases; bases with no gene match: 10.

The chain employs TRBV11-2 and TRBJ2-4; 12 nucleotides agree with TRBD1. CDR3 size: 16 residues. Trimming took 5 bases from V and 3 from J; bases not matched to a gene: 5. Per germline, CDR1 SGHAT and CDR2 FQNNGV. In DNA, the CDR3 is TGTGCCAGCAGCCCCGGGACAGGGGGCGTCAAAAACATTCAGTACTTC. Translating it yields CASSPGTGGVKNIQYF.

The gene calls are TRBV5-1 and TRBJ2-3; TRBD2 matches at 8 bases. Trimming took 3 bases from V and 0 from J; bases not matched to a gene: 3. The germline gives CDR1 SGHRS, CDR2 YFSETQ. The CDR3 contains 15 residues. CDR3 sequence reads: CASSSQRGSTDTQYF. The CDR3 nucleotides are TGCGCCAGCAGCTCACAGCGGGGGAGCACAGATACGCAGTATTTT.

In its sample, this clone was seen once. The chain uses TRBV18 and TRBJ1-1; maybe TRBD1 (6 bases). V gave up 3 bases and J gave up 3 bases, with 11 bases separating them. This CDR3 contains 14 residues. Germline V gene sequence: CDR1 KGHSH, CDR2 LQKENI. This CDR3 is CASSPPGQYTEAFF. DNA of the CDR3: TGTGCCAGCTCACCGCCGGGACAATACACTGAAGCTTTCTTT.